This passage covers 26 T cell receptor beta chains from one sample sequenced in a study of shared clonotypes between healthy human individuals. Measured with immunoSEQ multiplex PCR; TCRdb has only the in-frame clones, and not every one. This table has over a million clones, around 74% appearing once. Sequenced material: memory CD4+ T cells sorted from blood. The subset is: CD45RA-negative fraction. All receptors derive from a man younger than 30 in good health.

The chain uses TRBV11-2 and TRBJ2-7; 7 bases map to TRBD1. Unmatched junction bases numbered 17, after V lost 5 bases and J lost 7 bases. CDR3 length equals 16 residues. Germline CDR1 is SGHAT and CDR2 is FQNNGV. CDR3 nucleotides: TGTGCCAGCAGCCCATTGACAGGGCGGTTTTCGTCTGAGCAGTACTTC. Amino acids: CASSPLTGRFSSEQYF.

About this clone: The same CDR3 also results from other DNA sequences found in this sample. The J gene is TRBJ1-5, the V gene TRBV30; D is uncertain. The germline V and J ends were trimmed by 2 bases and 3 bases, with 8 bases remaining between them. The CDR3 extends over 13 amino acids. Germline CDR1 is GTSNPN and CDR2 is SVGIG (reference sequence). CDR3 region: CAWSPGPNQPQHF. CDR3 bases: TGTGCCTGGAGTCCAGGCCCCAATCAGCCCCAGCATTTT. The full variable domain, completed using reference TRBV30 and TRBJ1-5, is SQTIHQWPATLVQPVGSPLSLECTVEGTSNPNLYWYRQAAGRGLQLLFYSVGIGQISSEVPQNLSASRPQDRQFILSSKKLLLSDSGFYLCAWSPGPNQPQHFGDGTRLSIL.

The CDR3 loop is CASSPFEGEADTQYF. CDR3 DNA sequence: TGCGCCAGCAGCCCTTTCGAGGGAGAGGCAGATACGCAGTATTTT. The V and J genes are TRBV4-3 and TRBJ2-3; D might be TRBD2 (5 bases). Germline V gene data show CDR1 as LGHNA and CDR2 as YSLEER. V was cut by 4 bases and J by 4 bases, with 15 bases left in between. There are 15 residues in the CDR3.

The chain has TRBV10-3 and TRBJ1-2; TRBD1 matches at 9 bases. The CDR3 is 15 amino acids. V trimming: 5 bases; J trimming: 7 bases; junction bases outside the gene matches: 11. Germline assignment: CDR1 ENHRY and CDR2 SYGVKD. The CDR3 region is CAISKLTGGISGYTF. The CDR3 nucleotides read TGTGCCATCAGTAAATTGACAGGGGGGATATCTGGCTACACCTTC.

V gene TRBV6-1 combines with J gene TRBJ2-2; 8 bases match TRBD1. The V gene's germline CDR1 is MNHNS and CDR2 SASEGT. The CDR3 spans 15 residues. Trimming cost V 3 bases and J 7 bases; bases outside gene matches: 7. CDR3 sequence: CASSDSLTGVGELFF. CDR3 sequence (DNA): TGTGCCAGCAGTGATTCGTTGACAGGGGTCGGGGAGCTGTTTTTT.

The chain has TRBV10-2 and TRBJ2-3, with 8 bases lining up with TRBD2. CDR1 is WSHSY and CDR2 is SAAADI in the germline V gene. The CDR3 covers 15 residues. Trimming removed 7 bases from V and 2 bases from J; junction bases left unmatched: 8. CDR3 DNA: TGCGCCAGCAAGGAAATTAGCGGGGACACAGATACGCAGTATTTT. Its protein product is CASKEISGDTDTQYF.

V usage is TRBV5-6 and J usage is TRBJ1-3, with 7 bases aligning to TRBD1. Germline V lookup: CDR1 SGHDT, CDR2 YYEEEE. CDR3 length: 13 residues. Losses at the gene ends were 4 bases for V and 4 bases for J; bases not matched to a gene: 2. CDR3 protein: CASSKTGGNTIYF. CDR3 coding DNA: TGTGCCAGCAGCAAGACAGGGGGAAACACCATATATTTT. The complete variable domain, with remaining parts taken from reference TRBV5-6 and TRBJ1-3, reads DAGVTQSPTHLIKTRGQQVTLRCSPKSGHDTVSWYQQALGQGPQFIFQYYEEEERQRGNFPDRFSGHQFPNYSSELNVNALLLGDSALYLCASSKTGGNTIYFGEGSWLTVV.

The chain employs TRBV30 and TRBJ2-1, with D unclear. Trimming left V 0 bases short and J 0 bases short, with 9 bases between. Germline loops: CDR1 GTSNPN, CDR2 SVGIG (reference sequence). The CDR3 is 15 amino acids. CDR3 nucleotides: TGTGCCTGGAGTGTACTACAGAGCTCCTACAATGAGCAGTTCTTC. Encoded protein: CAWSVLQSSYNEQFF.

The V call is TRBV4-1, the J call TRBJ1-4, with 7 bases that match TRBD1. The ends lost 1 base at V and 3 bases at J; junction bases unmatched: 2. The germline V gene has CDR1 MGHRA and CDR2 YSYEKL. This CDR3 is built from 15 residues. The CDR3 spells CASSQGQGANEKLFF. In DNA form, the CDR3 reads TGCGCCAGCAGCCAAGGACAGGGCGCTAATGAAAAACTGTTTTTT.

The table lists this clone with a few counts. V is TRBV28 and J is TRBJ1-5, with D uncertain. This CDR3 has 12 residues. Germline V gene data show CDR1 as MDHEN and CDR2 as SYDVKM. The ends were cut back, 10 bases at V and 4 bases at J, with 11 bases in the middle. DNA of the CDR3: TGTGCCACCTGGGCTGGAAATCAGCCCCAGCATTTT. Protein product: CATWAGNQPQHF.

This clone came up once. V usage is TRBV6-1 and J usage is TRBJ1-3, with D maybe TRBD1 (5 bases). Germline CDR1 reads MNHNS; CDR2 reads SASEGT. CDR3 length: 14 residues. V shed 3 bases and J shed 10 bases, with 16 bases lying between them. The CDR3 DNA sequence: TGTGCCAGCAGTGAGGCCACAGGACGTCTAACCATATATTTT. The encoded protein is CASSEATGRLTIYF.

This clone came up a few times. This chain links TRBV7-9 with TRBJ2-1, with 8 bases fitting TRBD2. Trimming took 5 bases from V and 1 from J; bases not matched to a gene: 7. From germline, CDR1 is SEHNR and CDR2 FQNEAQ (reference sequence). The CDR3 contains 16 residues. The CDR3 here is CASSPPGGRSYNEQFF. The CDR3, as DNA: TGTGCCAGCAGCCCCCCCGGCGGGAGGTCCTACAATGAGCAGTTCTTC.

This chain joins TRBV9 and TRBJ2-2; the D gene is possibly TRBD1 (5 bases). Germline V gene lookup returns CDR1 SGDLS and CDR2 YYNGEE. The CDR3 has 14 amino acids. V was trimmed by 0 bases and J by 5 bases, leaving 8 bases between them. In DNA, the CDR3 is TGTGCCAGCAGCGTAGAAGGACAAACCGGGGAGCTGTTTTTT. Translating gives CASSVEGQTGELFF.

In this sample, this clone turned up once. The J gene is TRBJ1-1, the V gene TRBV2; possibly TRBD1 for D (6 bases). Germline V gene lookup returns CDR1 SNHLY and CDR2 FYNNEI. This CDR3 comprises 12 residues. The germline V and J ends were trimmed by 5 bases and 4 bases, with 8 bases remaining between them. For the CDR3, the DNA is TGTGCCAGCAGTCTGACAGGCACTGAAGCTTTCTTT. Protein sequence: CASSLTGTEAFF.

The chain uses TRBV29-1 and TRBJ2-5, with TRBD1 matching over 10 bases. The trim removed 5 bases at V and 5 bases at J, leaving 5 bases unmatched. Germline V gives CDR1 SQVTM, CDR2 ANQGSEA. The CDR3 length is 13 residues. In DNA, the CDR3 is TGCAGCGTTTTGGGACAGGGGAGGGAGACCCAGTACTTC. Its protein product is CSVLGQGRETQYF. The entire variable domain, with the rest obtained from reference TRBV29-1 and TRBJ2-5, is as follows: SAVISQKPSRDICQRGTSLTIQCQVDSQVTMMFWYRQQPGQSLTLIATANQGSEATYESGFVIDKFPISRPNLTFSTLTVSNMSPEDSSIYLCSVLGQGRETQYFGPGTRLLVL.

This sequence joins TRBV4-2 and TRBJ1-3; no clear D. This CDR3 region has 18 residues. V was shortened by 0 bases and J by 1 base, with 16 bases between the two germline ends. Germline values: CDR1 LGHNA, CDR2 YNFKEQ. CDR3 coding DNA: TGTGCCAGCAGCCAAGACCAGTTAAGAGCTTTTTCTGGAAACACCATATATTTT. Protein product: CASSQDQLRAFSGNTIYF.

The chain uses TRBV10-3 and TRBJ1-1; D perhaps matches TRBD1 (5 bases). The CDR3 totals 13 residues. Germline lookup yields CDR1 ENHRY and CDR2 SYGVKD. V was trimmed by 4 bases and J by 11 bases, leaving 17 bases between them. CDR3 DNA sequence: TGTGCCATCAGTGGAGGCGTAGGGGATCACGCTTTCTTT. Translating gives CAISGGVGDHAFF.

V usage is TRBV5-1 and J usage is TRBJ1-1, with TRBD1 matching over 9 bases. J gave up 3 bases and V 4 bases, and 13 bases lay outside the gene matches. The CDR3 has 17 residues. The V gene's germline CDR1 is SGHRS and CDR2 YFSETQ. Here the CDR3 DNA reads TGCGCCAGCAGCATTCCGGGACAGGGTGGGCGGGACACTGAAGCTTTCTTT. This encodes CASSIPGQGGRDTEAFF.

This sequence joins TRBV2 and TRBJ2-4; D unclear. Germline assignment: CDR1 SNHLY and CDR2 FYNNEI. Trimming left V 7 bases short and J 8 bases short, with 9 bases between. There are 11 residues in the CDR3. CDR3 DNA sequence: TGTGCCAGCACGGGCCAGGACATTCAGTACTTC. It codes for CASTGQDIQYF.

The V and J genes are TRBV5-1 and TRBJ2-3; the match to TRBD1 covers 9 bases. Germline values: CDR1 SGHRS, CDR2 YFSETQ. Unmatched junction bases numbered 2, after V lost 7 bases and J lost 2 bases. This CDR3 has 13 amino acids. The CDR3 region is CASYRGPTDTQYF. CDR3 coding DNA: TGCGCCAGCTACAGGGGGCCCACAGATACGCAGTATTTT.

The CDR3 is CASSSVATNTGELFF. CDR3 nucleotide sequence: TGTGCCAGCAGCTCTGTAGCGACGAACACCGGGGAGCTGTTTTTT. The chain is built from TRBV7-6 and TRBJ2-2; a weak D match, TRBD2 (5 bases). Germline values: CDR1 SGHVS, CDR2 FNYEAQ. The V gene lost 4 bases and the J gene lost 0 bases, with 9 bases spanning the gap. This CDR3 contains 15 residues.

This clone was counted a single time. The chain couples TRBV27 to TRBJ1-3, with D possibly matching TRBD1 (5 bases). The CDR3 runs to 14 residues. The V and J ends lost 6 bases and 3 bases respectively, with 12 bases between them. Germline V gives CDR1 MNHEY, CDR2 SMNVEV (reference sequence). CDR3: CASSLGTDGNTIYF. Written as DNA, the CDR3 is TGTGCCAGCAGCCTAGGGACGGATGGAAACACCATATATTTT.

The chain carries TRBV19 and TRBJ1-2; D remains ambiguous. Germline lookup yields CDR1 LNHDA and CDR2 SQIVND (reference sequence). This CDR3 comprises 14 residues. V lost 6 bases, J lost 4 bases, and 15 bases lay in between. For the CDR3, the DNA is TGTGCCAGTAGATTTTCGGACGGCAGCTATGGCTACACCTTC. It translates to CASRFSDGSYGYTF.

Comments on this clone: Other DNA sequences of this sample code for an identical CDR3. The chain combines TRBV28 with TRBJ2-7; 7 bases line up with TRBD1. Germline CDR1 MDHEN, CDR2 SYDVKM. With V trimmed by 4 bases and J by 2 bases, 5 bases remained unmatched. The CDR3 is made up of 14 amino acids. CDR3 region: CASSYRQGAYEQYF. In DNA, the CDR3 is TGTGCCAGCAGTTACAGGCAGGGGGCCTACGAGCAGTACTTC.

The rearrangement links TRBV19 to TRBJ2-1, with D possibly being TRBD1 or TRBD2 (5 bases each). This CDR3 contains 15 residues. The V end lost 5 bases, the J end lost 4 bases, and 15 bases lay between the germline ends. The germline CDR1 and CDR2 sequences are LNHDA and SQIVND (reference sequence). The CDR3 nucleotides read TGTGCCAGTAGTGAGGGGAACCGAAAATACAATGAGCAGTTCTTC. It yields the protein CASSEGNRKYNEQFF.

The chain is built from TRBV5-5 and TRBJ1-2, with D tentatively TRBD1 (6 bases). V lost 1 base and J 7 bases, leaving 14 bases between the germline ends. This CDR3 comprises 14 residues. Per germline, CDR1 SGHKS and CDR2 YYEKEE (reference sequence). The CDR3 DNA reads TGTGCCAGCAGCTTGATGACAGGCCGCGGTGGCTACACCTTC. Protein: CASSLMTGRGGYTF.